This is a list of T cell receptor beta chains from one sample in a study of human thymus T cells. Sequencing used immunoSEQ multiplex PCR; TCRdb keeps in-frame clones, though not all of them. The table lists about 78,000 clones, 90% to 97% of them singletons, with 0.031% in the top ten. Sequenced input: thymus tissue. These receptors all stem from a boy under three years old with a congenital heart defect but otherwise immunologically healthy. The CDR3 runs from the conserved cysteine through the conserved F or W. D genes are given only for firm matches. Clone size, where shown, is once, few, many, or a class for clones that have expanded.

D	J	size	V	CDR3	DNA
-	TRBJ1-1	-	TRBV5-1	CASSDVLLGENTEAFF	TGCGCCAGCAGCGATGTCCTCTTAGGCGAGAACACTGAAGCTTTCTTT
-	TRBJ1-5	-	TRBV5-1	CASSPNSNQPQHF	TGCGCCAGCAGCCCGAATAGCAATCAGCCCCAGCATTTT
TRBD2	TRBJ2-7	-	TRBV11-2	CASSVAGRNVYEQYF	TGTGCCAGCAGTGTCGCCGGGAGGAATGTGTACGAGCAGTACTTC
-	TRBJ2-2	-	TRBV4-1	CASSQLERYGSGELFF	TGCGCCAGCAGCCAATTGGAACGTTACGGAAGCGGGGAGCTGTTTTTT
TRBD1	TRBJ2-7	-	TRBV6-1	CASSDRGRVGSYEQYF	TGTGCCAGCAGTGACAGGGGGCGGGTTGGGTCCTACGAGCAGTACTTC
-	TRBJ2-2	-	TRBV11-2	CASSSDRDTNTGELFF	TGTGCCAGCAGCTCCGATCGGGACACGAACACCGGGGAGCTGTTTTTT
-	TRBJ1-5	-	TRBV6-4	CASSPESGNQPQHF	TGTGCCAGCAGTCCCGAATCGGGCAATCAGCCCCAGCATTTT
-	TRBJ1-1	-	TRBV4-1	CASSPTGKGWAAFF	TGCGCCAGCAGCCCCACAGGGAAGGGGTGGGCAGCTTTCTTT
-	TRBJ1-2	once	TRBV11-2	CASSLAAGVGYTF	TGTGCCAGCAGCTTAGCTGCGGGGGTCGGCTACACCTTC
-	TRBJ2-5	-	TRBV13	CASSLGRGLETQYF	TGTGCCAGCAGCTTAGGCAGGGGATTAGAGACCCAGTACTTC
-	TRBJ2-7	-	TRBV27	CASSLSFPAGEQYF	TGTGCCAGCAGTTTATCGTTTCCCGCGGGCGAGCAGTACTTC
-	TRBJ2-3	-	TRBV5-4	CASTVNGGTDTQYF	TGTGCCAGCACCGTTAACGGGGGCACAGATACGCAGTATTTT
TRBD1	TRBJ2-7	-	TRBV5-4	CASSSPRTGPTYEQYF	TGTGCCAGCAGTTCGCCCCGGACAGGACCTACCTACGAGCAGTACTTC
-	TRBJ2-2	-	TRBV10-2	CASRGGAGELFF	TGCGCCAGCCGTGGGGGGGCGGGGGAGCTGTTTTTT
-	TRBJ1-6	-	TRBV30	CAWGRGPRGQLRGDSPLHF	TGTGCCTGGGGAAGAGGGCCAAGGGGCCAACTCCGAGGGGATTCACCCCTCCACTTT
TRBD1	TRBJ1-5	-	TRBV6-6	CASSYRDRGGQPQHF	TGTGCCAGCAGTTATCGCGACAGGGGCGGGCAGCCCCAGCATTTT
-	TRBJ2-7	-	TRBV7-9	CASSSDEQYF	TGTGCCAGCAGCTCCGACGAGCAGTACTTC
-	TRBJ1-3	-	TRBV14	CASSQGGVIGNTIYF	TGTGCCAGCAGCCAGGGAGGGGTTATTGGAAACACCATATATTTT
-	TRBJ1-4	-	TRBV7-9	CASSLEAGNEKLFF	TGTGCCAGCAGCTTAGAGGCAGGGAATGAAAAACTGTTTTTT
-	TRBJ1-5	-	TRBV30	CAWRSPQGSHPQHF	TGTGCCTGGAGATCTCCGCAGGGATCGCACCCCCAGCATTTT
-	TRBJ1-6	-	TRBV27	CASSLKGYNSPLHF	TGTGCCAGCAGTTTAAAAGGATATAATTCACCCCTCCACTTT
TRBD2	TRBJ2-7	-	TRBV28	CATFLRTGLADSYEQYF	TGTGCCACCTTTTTAAGGACCGGACTAGCGGACTCCTACGAGCAGTACTTC